Below, 27 T cell receptor beta chains from the same sample are listed, as sequenced in a study of blood T cell repertoires in COVID-19. Profiling relied on immunoSEQ multiplex PCR, and the TCRdb table lists in-frame clones only, not all of them. The repertoire has fewer than 400,000 clones, 85% to 90% of them found once; the top ten carry around 4.6%. Sample: PBMCs or T cells enriched from blood (not recorded which). The receptors here all came from a man under 40 who had recovered from COVID-19.

This chain joins TRBV7-8 and TRBJ2-7; tentatively, D is TRBD1 (5 bases). The CDR3 spans 14 residues. The V gene lost 3 bases and the J gene lost 0 bases, with 9 bases spanning the gap. The V gene's germline CDR1 is SGHVS and CDR2 FQNEAQ. The CDR3 DNA sequence: TGTGCCAGCAGCTTCCGACAGTACTCCTACGAGCAGTACTTC. Its protein is CASSFRQYSYEQYF.

V gene TRBV11-2 combines with J gene TRBJ1-2, with a tentative D call TRBD1 (6 bases). This CDR3 has 15 amino acids. Germline V gene lookup returns CDR1 SGHAT and CDR2 FQNNGV. Trimming removed 4 bases from V and 0 bases from J, with 12 bases in between. CDR3 loop: CASSSHRVPNYGYTF. Here the CDR3 DNA reads TGTGCCAGCAGCTCTCACAGGGTCCCTAACTATGGCTACACCTTC. Full variable domain (missing parts from reference TRBV11-2 and TRBJ1-2): EAGVAQSPRYKIIEKRQSVAFWCNPISGHATLYWYQQILGQGPKLLIQFQNNGVVDDSQLPKDRFSAERLKGVDSTLKIQPAKLEDSAVYLCASSSHRVPNYGYTFGSGTRLTVV.

In this sample, this clone turned up once. The chain employs TRBV11-2 and TRBJ2-3; 7 nucleotides line up with TRBD2. The germline CDR1 and CDR2 sequences are SGHAT and FQNNGV. V trimming: 8 bases; J trimming: 8 bases; junction bases outside the gene matches: 19. The CDR3 spans 16 residues. CDR3: CASAGEGGALLGTQYF. For the CDR3, the DNA is TGTGCCAGCGCCGGGGAGGGCGGGGCACTACTGGGTACGCAGTATTTT.

The chain joins TRBV27 to TRBJ2-5, with 7 nucleotides matching TRBD1. The CDR3 is 14 amino acids. The V gene end was trimmed by 3 bases and the J gene end by 3 bases; junction bases not matched to a gene: 4. Germline loops: CDR1 MNHEY, CDR2 SMNVEV (reference sequence). The CDR3 DNA follows: TGTGCCAGCAGTTTCCGGGACAGCAAAGAGACCCAGTACTTC. Translation gives CASSFRDSKETQYF.

The sample holds one count of this clone. The DNA for the CDR3 is TGTGCCAGTAGTATTCCCGGGACAGGGAAGGACACCGGGGAGCTGTTTTTT. Translating gives CASSIPGTGKDTGELFF. The chain employs TRBV19 and TRBJ2-2; 9 bases align to TRBD1. This CDR3 comprises 17 residues. Germline CDR1 LNHDA, CDR2 SQIVND (reference sequence). V shed 3 bases, J shed 3 bases, and the junction held 8 bases outside the gene matches.

This clone has just a few counts. The gene calls are TRBV3-1 (or the pseudogene TRBV3-2) and TRBJ2-3; 15 bases align to TRBD2. In germline, CDR1 is LGHDT, CDR2 YNNKEL (reference sequence). V lost 4 bases to trimming and J lost 3 bases; unmatched junction nucleotides: 2. CDR3 length: 16 amino acids. This CDR3 reads CASSPGLAGGTDTQYF. The CDR3 nucleotides are TGTGCCAGCAGCCCCGGACTAGCGGGAGGGACAGATACGCAGTATTTT.

The CDR3 coding sequence is TGTGCCAGCAGCTTAGAACTGCGTAGCTACGAGCAGTACTTC. Amino acids: CASSLELRSYEQYF. The genes are TRBV7-2 and TRBJ2-7; D not certain. The V gene lost 1 base and the J gene lost 3 bases, with 10 bases spanning the gap. The CDR3 length is 14 residues. Germline V gene data show CDR1 as SGHTA and CDR2 as FQGNSA.

The table lists this clone with a count of one. The V gene is TRBV5-1, the J gene TRBJ1-3, with 9 bases lining up with TRBD1. Germline CDR1 is SGHRS and CDR2 is YFSETQ. The CDR3 is made up of 18 amino acids. V dropped 1 base and J dropped 4; count of bases not matched to a gene: 12. The CDR3 nucleotides are TGCGCCAGCAGCTTGAAGACAGGGGGGGCTTCGGAAGGAAACACCATATATTTT. Its protein is CASSLKTGGASEGNTIYF.

This chain joins TRBV9 and TRBJ1-2, with 10 bases fitting TRBD1. This CDR3 region has 16 residues. Trimming took 6 bases from V and 7 from J; bases not matched to a gene: 15. The germline gives CDR1 SGDLS, CDR2 YYNGEE. The CDR3 reads CASTPVGDRGYGGYTF. The CDR3 DNA reads TGTGCCAGCACCCCGGTGGGGGACAGGGGCTATGGTGGCTACACCTTC.

The gene calls are TRBV7-9 and TRBJ1-2; the match to TRBD1 covers 9 bases. Trimming took 6 bases from V and 5 from J; bases not matched to a gene: 16. Germline CDR1 reads SEHNR; CDR2 reads FQNEAQ (reference sequence). The CDR3 consists of 17 residues. The CDR3 DNA is TGTGCCAGCAGATATACAGGGGGCGAGGGAGAGGCGTATGGCTACACCTTC. Protein sequence: CASRYTGGEGEAYGYTF.

The chain has TRBV13 and TRBJ1-2, with 8 bases fitting TRBD1. The CDR3 has 14 residues. V lost 4 bases and J lost 2; bases outside the gene matches: 3. Germline CDR1 and CDR2: PRHDT and FYEKMQ (reference sequence). The CDR3 region has the DNA TGTGCCAGCAGCTCAGGACAGGGAAACTATGGCTACACCTTC. It translates to CASSSGQGNYGYTF. Variable domain in full (rest from reference TRBV13 and TRBJ1-2): AAGVIQSPRHLIKEKRETATLKCYPIPRHDTVYWYQQGPGQDPQFLISFYEKMQSDKGSIPDRFSAQQFSDYHSELNMSSLELGDSALYFCASSSGQGNYGYTFGSGTRLTVV.

This sequence joins TRBV7-9 and TRBJ1-6; possible D gene TRBD1, 6 bases. V gave up 5 bases and J gave up 0 bases, with 14 bases separating them. The CDR3 has 17 amino acids. Germline assignment: CDR1 SEHNR and CDR2 FQNEAQ (reference sequence). This CDR3 is CASSPRTVSSYNSPLHF. For the CDR3, the DNA is TGTGCCAGCAGCCCAAGGACAGTTAGCTCCTATAATTCACCCCTCCACTTT.

This chain links TRBV28 with TRBJ1-6; no firm D call. Deletions cut 5 bases from V and 6 bases from J, with 14 bases between. CDR3 length equals 15 residues. The V gene's germline CDR1 is MDHEN and CDR2 SYDVKM. The CDR3 coding sequence is TGTGCCAGCAGTCCCTCTGGTCAGGCTAATTCACCCCTCCACTTT. It encodes CASSPSGQANSPLHF.

Worth noting for this clone: At one boundary the junction diverges from the germline segment, which might be a read error. This chain joins TRBV7-7 and TRBJ2-1; 10 bases fit TRBD2. CDR1 and CDR2 from the germline V gene are SSHAT and FNYEAQ (reference sequence). The CDR3 length is 16 residues. CDR3 sequence reads: CASSYTWGLAKNEQFF. The CDR3 DNA sequence: TGTGCTAGCAGCTACACATGGGGACTAGCGAAGAATGAGCAGTTCTTC.

J is TRBJ1-5 and V is TRBV10-3; D call uncertain. V shed 4 bases and J shed 7 bases, with 17 bases lying between them. Germline V gives CDR1 ENHRY, CDR2 SYGVKD. The CDR3 is 15 amino acids. CDR3 sequence: CAISGATPRGQPQHF. The CDR3 coding sequence is TGTGCCATCAGTGGGGCAACCCCACGAGGGCAGCCCCAGCATTTT.

The chain recombines TRBV5-1 with TRBJ1-1; D possibly corresponds to TRBD1 (5 bases). CDR3 length: 15 amino acids. V was cut by 0 bases and J by 0 bases, with 9 bases left in between. Germline values: CDR1 SGHRS, CDR2 YFSETQ. The chain's CDR3 is CASSLVRGMNTEAFF. CDR3 in DNA: TGCGCCAGCAGCTTGGTTAGGGGAATGAACACTGAAGCTTTCTTT. The variable domain in full, with the rest retrieved from reference TRBV5-1 and TRBJ1-1, is KAGVTQTPRYLIKTRGQQVTLSCSPISGHRSVSWYQQTPGQGLQFLFEYFSETQRNKGNFPGRFSGRQFSNSRSEMNVSTLELGDSALYLCASSLVRGMNTEAFFGQGTRLTVV.

This chain uses TRBV7-6 with TRBJ2-7; 9 bases line up with TRBD1. Germline V gene lookup returns CDR1 SGHVS and CDR2 FNYEAQ. This CDR3 has 21 residues. Germline trimming cut 3 bases from V and 7 bases from J; bases unmatched to any gene: 28. This CDR3 reads CASSLPGWGYPGDREHVEQYF. CDR3 DNA: TGTGCCAGCAGCTTGCCCGGGTGGGGGTACCCCGGGGACAGGGAACATGTGGAGCAGTACTTC. The entire variable domain, with the rest obtained from reference TRBV7-6 and TRBJ2-7, is as follows: GAGVSQSPRYKVTKRGQDVALRCDPISGHVSLYWYRQALGQGPEFLTYFNYEAQQDKSGLPNDRFSAERPEGSISTLTIQRTEQRDSAMYRCASSLPGWGYPGDREHVEQYFGPGTRLTVT.

This rearrangement joins TRBV18 to TRBJ2-1, with 12 bases fitting TRBD2. V lost 6 bases, J lost 8 bases, and 11 bases stayed unmatched. The germline gives CDR1 KGHSH, CDR2 LQKENI. The CDR3 is 16 amino acids. CDR3 bases: TGTGCCAGCTCTCCGATCCTAGCGGGAGGGCGCTATGAGCAGTTCTTC. It codes for CASSPILAGGRYEQFF.

The rearrangement uses TRBV10-3 and TRBJ1-4; D is perhaps TRBD1 (5 bases). CDR3 length: 13 amino acids. Trimming shortened V by 10 bases and J by 10 bases, and 19 bases separated the two germline ends. Germline values: CDR1 ENHRY, CDR2 SYGVKD. CDR3 in DNA: TGTGCCACTCGGGGGTCCGATATTGGAAAACTGTTTTTT. It translates to CATRGSDIGKLFF.

The chain recombines TRBV5-1 with TRBJ2-3, with D perhaps matching TRBD1 (6 bases). V was clipped by 3 bases and J by 0 bases, with 11 bases between them. CDR3 length: 15 residues. Per the germline V gene, CDR1 is SGHRS and CDR2 is YFSETQ. CDR3 coding DNA: TGCGCCAGCAGCTCCCGGACAGCTAGCACAGATACGCAGTATTTT. As protein: CASSSRTASTDTQYF.

V is TRBV10-1 and J is TRBJ1-4; a weak D match, TRBD1 (5 bases). Per the germline V gene, CDR1 is WNHNN and CDR2 is SYGVQD (reference sequence). The CDR3 has 13 amino acids. Trimming removed 4 bases from V and 7 bases from J, with 10 bases in between. This CDR3 is CASSAGRLEKLFF. The CDR3 coding sequence is TGCGCCAGCAGTGCAGGGAGGCTTGAAAAACTGTTTTTT.

The V and J genes are TRBV19 and TRBJ2-7, with D unclear. V lost 5 bases and J 3 bases, leaving 11 bases between the germline ends. The CDR3 totals 13 residues. Germline values: CDR1 LNHDA, CDR2 SQIVND (reference sequence). This CDR3 reads CASSAGSNYEQYF. The CDR3, as DNA: TGTGCCAGTAGTGCCGGGTCCAACTACGAGCAGTACTTC.

The chain carries TRBV11-2 and TRBJ1-3, with unresolved D. CDR1 is SGHAT and CDR2 is FQNNGV in the germline V gene. Trimming took off 8 bases at V and 0 bases at J, with 2 bases between the two ends. The length of the CDR3 is 11 residues. The CDR3 sequence is CASRSGNTIYF. CDR3 in DNA: TGTGCCAGCCGCTCTGGAAACACCATATATTTT.

The gene calls are TRBV5-6 and TRBJ1-6; D remains ambiguous. V was pared by 0 bases and J by 5 bases, with 9 bases between. The CDR3 has 15 residues. The germline gives CDR1 SGHDT, CDR2 YYEEEE. The CDR3 is CASSLGGFNNSPLHF. Written as DNA, the CDR3 is TGTGCCAGCAGCTTGGGCGGGTTCAATAATTCACCCCTCCACTTT.

The chain uses TRBV18 and TRBJ2-1, with D possibly matching TRBD1 (6 bases). Trimming cost V 3 bases and J 3 bases, with 12 bases left between them. From germline, CDR1 is KGHSH and CDR2 LQKENI. CDR3 size: 15 residues. CDR3 residues: CASSPWDNSYNEQFF. The DNA of the CDR3 is TGTGCCAGCTCACCTTGGGACAACAGCTACAATGAGCAGTTCTTC.

The chain uses TRBV5-5 and TRBJ2-7, with 8 bases lining up with TRBD1. Germline CDR1 reads SGHKS; CDR2 reads YYEKEE (reference sequence). The CDR3 spans 15 residues. V dropped 1 base and J dropped 3; count of bases not matched to a gene: 6. CDR3 nucleotides: TGTGCCAGCAGCTTGATGGCAGGGGGCTTCTACGAGCAGTACTTC. Translation: CASSLMAGGFYEQYF. The variable domain in full, completed from reference TRBV5-5 and TRBJ2-7, reads DAGVTQSPTHLIKTRGQQVTLRCSPISGHKSVSWYQQVLGQGPQFIFQYYEKEERGRGNFPDRFSARQFPNYSSELNVNALLLGDSALYLCASSLMAGGFYEQYFGPGTRLTVT.

The CDR3 DNA reads TGTGCCACCAGTGACAGGGAAACTTTCCCCTATGGCTACACCTTC. This gives the protein CATSDRETFPYGYTF. V usage is TRBV24-1 and J usage is TRBJ1-2; D possibly corresponds to TRBD1 (5 bases). The V gene's germline CDR1 is KGHDR and CDR2 SFDVKD. V lost 4 bases, J lost 4 bases, and 15 bases lay in between. This CDR3 comprises 15 residues.